A selection of T cell receptor beta chains follows, all from one sample in a study of shared clonotypes between healthy human individuals. Libraries were prepared by immunoSEQ multiplex PCR; TCRdb keeps only in-frame clonotypes and omits some of them. The data show some 2,000,000 clones, approximately 96% seen once. Sequenced material: naive CD4+ T cells sorted from blood. The receptors come from a man aged 18 to 29 in good health. The CDR3 runs from the conserved cysteine through the conserved F or W. Fields, in order: V gene, D gene, J gene, CDR3 length, CDR3 protein, CDR3 DNA. D genes are given only for firm matches.

V gene: TRBV30
D gene: NA
J gene: TRBJ1-1
CDR3 length: 12
CDR3 protein: CAWGDRDKEAFF
CDR3 DNA: TGTGCCTGGGGGGACCGGGACAAGGAAGCTTTCTTT

V gene: TRBV10-3
D gene: NA
J gene: TRBJ2-2
CDR3 length: 14
CDR3 protein: CAIKAPSITGELFF
CDR3 DNA: TGTGCCATAAAGGCGCCTTCAATCACCGGGGAGCTGTTTTTT

V gene: TRBV6-5
D gene: NA
J gene: TRBJ2-1
CDR3 length: 15
CDR3 protein: CASSRRQNIYNEQFF
CDR3 DNA: TGTGCCAGCAGCCGAAGGCAAAACATCTACAATGAGCAGTTCTTC

V gene: TRBV25-1
D gene: NA
J gene: TRBJ1-3
CDR3 length: 14
CDR3 protein: CASSELGPPNTIYF
CDR3 DNA: TGTGCCAGCAGTGAATTGGGGCCCCCAAACACCATATATTTT

V gene: TRBV27
D gene: NA
J gene: TRBJ2-7
CDR3 length: 18
CDR3 protein: CARGDWSVRGLTSYEQYF
CDR3 DNA: TGTGCCAGGGGGGATTGGTCCGTCAGGGGCCTAACGAGTTACGAGCAGTACTTC

V gene: TRBV28
D gene: NA
J gene: TRBJ2-7
CDR3 length: 15
CDR3 protein: CASSFTREWPYEQYF
CDR3 DNA: TGTGCCAGCAGTTTTACACGGGAGTGGCCCTACGAGCAGTACTTC

V gene: TRBV7-9
D gene: NA
J gene: TRBJ2-2
CDR3 length: 11
CDR3 protein: CAKEVPGELFF
CDR3 DNA: TGTGCCAAAGAGGTCCCCGGGGAGCTGTTTTTT

V gene: TRBV21-1
D gene: NA
J gene: TRBJ2-7
CDR3 length: 18
CDR3 protein: CASSKDCRAAPWGYEQYF
CDR3 DNA: TGTGCCAGCAGCAAAGATTGTCGGGCGGCTCCTTGGGGGTACGAGCAGTACTTC

V gene: TRBV11-2
D gene: NA
J gene: TRBJ1-1
CDR3 length: 13
CDR3 protein: CASSLTLNTEAFF
CDR3 DNA: TGTGCCAGCAGCCTGACACTAAACACTGAAGCTTTCTTT

V gene: TRBV5-1
D gene: NA
J gene: TRBJ2-3
CDR3 length: 15
CDR3 protein: CASSLNGQHTDTQYF
CDR3 DNA: TGCGCCAGCAGCTTGAACGGACAGCACACAGATACGCAGTATTTT